This is a list of T cell receptor beta chains from one sample in a study of glioma-infiltrating T cells. TCRdb used MiXCR to reprocess the multiplex PCR reads, holding one entry per CDR3 protein. The top ten clones hold 12% of a sample with around 350,000 distinct CDR3 sequences, roughly two fifths of them seen once. Sequenced sample: glioma tissue, nonneoplastic brain tissue, or PBMCs (not recorded which). These receptors were obtained from a human donor with low-grade glioma or glioblastoma, undergoing nonglioma brain surgery, or in good health (not recorded which). Each CDR3 is given without its conserved first and last residue.

TRBV12-3/TRBV12-4	TRBJ1-2	ASRARGVGYT
TRBV19	TRBJ2-1	ASSVTQGVPYNEQF
TRBV28	TRBJ2-2	ASSSGRANTGELF
TRBV4-1	TRBJ1-2	ASSQGLGQSSGYYGYT
TRBV4-1	TRBJ2-1	ASSRRADYNEQF
TRBV6-5	TRBJ1-1	ASSLEADTEAF
TRBV7-2	TRBJ1-1	ASSRGRGQDTEAF
TRBV7-2	TRBJ2-5	ASSKWAGAFQETQY
TRBV27	TRBJ2-3	ASSPRWSTDTQY
TRBV27	TRBJ2-3	ASTLADTQY
TRBV20-1	TRBJ2-7	SQDGTYEQY
TRBV4-1	TRBJ1-2	ASSQGKGGSYGYT
TRBV12-3/TRBV12-4	TRBJ2-1	ASSFVLRDWVDEQF
TRBV27	TRBJ1-5	ASSHQGDNQPQH
TRBV7-6	TRBJ2-6	ASSLGQAGANVLT
TRBV6-2/TRBV6-3	TRBJ1-5	ASSSGTGNQPQH
TRBV4-2	TRBJ1-1	ASSQDQIRNTEAF